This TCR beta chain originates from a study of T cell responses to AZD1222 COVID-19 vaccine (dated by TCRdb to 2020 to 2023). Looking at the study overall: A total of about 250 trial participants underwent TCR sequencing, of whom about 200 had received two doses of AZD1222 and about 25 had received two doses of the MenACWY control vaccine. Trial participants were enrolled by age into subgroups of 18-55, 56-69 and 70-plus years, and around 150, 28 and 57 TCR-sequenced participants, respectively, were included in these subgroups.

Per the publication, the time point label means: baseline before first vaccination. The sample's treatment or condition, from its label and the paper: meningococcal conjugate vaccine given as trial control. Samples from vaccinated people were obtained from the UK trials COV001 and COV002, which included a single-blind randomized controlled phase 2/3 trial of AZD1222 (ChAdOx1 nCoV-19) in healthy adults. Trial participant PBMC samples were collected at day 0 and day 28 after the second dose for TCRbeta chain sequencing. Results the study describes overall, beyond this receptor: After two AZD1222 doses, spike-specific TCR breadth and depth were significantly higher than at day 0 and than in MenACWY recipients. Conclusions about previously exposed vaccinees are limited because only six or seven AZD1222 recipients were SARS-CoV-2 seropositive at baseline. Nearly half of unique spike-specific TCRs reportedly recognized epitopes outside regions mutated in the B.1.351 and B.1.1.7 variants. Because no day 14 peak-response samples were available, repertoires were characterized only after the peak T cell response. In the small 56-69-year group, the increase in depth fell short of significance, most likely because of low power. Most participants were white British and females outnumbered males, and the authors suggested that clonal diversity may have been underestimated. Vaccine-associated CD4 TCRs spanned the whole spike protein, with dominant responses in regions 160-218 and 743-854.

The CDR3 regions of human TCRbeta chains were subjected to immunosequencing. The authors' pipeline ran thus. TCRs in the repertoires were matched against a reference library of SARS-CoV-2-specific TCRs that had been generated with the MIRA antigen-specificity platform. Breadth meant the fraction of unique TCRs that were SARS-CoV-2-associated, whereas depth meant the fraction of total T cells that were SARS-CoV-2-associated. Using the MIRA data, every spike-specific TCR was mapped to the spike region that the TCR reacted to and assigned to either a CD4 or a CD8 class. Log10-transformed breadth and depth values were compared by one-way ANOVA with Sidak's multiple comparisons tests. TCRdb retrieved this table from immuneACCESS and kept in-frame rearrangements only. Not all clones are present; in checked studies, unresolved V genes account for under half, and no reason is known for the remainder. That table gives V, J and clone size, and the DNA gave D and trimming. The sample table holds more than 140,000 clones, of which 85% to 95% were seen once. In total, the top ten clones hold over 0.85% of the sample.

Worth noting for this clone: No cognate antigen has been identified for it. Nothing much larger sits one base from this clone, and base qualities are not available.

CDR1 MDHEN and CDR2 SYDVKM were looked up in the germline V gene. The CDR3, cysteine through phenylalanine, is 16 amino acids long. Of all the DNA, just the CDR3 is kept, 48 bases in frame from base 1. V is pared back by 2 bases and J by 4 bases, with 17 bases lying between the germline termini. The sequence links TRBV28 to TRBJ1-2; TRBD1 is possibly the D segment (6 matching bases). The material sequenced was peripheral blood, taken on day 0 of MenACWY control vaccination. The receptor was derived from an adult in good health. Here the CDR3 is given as CASSLGIRGYVYGYTF. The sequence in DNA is TGTGCCAGCAGTTTAGGGATCAGGGGATATGTCTATGGCTACACCTTC.